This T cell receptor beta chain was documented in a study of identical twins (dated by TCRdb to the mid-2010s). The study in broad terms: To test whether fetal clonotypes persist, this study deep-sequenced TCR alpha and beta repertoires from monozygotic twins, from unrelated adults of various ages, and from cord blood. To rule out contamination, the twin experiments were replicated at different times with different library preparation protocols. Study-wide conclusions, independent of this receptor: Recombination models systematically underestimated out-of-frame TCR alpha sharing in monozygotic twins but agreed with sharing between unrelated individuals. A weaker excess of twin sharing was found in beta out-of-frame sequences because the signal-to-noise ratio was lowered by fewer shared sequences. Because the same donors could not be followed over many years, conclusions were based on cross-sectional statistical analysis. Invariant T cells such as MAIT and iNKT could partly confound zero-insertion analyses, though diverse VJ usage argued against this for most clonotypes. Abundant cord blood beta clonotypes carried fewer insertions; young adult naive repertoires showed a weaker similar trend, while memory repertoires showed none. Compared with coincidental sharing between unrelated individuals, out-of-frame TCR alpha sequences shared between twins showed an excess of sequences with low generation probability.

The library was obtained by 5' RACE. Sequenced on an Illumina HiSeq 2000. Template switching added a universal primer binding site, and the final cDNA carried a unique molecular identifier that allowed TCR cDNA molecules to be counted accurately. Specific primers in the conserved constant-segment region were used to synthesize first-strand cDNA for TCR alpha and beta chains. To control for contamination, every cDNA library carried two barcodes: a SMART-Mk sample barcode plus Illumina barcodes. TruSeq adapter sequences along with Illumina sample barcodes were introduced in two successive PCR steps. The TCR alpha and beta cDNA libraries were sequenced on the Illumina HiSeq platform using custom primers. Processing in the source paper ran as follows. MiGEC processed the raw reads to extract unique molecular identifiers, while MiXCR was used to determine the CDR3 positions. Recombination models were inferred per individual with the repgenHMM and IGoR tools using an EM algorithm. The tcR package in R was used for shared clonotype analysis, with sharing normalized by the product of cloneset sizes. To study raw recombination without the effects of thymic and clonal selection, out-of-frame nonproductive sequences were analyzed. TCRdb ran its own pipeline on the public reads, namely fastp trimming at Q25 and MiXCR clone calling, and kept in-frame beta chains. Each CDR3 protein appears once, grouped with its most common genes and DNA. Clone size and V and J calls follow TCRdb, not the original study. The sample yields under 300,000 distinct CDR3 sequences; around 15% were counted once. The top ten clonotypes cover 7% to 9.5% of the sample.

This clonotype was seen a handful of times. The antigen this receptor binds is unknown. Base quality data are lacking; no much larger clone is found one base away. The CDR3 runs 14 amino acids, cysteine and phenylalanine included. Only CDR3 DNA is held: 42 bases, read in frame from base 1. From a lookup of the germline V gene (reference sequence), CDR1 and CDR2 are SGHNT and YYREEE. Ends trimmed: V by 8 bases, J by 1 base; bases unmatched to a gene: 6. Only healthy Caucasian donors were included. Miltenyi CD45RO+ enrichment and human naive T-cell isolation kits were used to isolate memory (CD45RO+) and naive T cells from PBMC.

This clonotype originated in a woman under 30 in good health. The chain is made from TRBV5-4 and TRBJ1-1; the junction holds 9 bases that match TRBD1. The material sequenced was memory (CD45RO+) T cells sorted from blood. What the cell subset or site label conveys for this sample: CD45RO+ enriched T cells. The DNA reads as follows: TGTGCCAGTGTGGGGGGACAGGGGAACACTGAAGCTTTCTTT. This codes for CASVGGQGNTEAFF.